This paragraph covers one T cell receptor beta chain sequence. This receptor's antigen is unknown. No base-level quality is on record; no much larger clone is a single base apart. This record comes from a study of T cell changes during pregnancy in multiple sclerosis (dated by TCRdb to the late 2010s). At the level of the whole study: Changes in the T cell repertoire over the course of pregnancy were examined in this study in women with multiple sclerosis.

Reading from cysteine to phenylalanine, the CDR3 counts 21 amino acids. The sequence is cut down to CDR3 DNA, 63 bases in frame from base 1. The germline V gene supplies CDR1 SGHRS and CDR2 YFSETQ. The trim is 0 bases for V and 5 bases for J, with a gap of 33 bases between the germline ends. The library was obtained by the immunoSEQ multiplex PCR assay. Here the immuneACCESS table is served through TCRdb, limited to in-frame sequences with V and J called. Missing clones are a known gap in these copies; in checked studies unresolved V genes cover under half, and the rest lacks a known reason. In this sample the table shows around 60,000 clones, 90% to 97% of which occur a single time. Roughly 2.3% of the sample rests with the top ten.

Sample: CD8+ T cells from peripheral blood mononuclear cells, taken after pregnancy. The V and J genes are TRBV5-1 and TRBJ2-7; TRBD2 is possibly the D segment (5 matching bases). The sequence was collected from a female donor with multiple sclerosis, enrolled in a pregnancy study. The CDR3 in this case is CASSLAEVRIGGRSDRHEQYF. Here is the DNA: TGCGCCAGCAGCTTGGCCGAGGTACGGATCGGCGGGCGGAGCGATCGTCACGAGCAGTACTTC.